This T cell receptor beta chain is from a study of cytomegalovirus exposure and HLA in healthy donors. General study points: The authors listed about 170 TCR beta chains as cytomegalovirus-associated.

This PCR relied on a set of 60 Vbeta primers and 13 Jbeta primers. The protocol was immunoSEQ multiplex PCR, while the TCRdb copy is restricted to in-frame clones and leaves out a portion. Counted here are about 80,000 clones, about 80% occurring once; the ten biggest clones make up roughly 32%. Remarks on this clone: The antigen remains undetermined.

The clonotype was recovered from a man aged 45-65 years in good health and CMV-seropositive. Sequences were obtained from PBMCs.

The CDR3 coding sequence is TGCGCCAGCAGCGCGTTGTCGGCAGGGGGCCGGGGCACTGAAGCTTTCTTT. Its protein product is CASSALSAGGRGTEAFF. V and J are TRBV5-1 and TRBJ1-1; 8 bases are a match to TRBD1. Germline assignment: CDR1 SGHRS and CDR2 YFSETQ. Losses at the gene ends were 4 bases for V and 4 bases for J; bases not matched to a gene: 15. The CDR3 spans 17 residues.